The 8 T cell receptor beta chains presented below share a single source sample, sequenced in a study of T cells after yellow fever vaccination. TCRdb re-called the 5' RACE reads through MiXCR, storing one row per CDR3 protein. The repertoire consists of about 110,000 distinct CDR3 sequences, with 8.4% occurring once and the leading ten covering about 25%. The sample here was CD8+ T cells sorted from PBMCs, taken 45 days after the yellow fever booster vaccination. These receptors originate from a man aged 25-45 years who received the YFV17D yellow fever vaccine.

This clonotype was detected many times. The DNA for the CDR3 is TGTGCCAGCAGCGAACCGGGACAGGGCACAGATACGCAGTATTTT. The encoded protein is CASSEPGQGTDTQYF. The chain couples TRBV7-9 to TRBJ2-3; 8 positions match TRBD1. The CDR3 contains 15 residues. From germline, CDR1 is SEHNR and CDR2 FQNEAQ (reference sequence). Trimming cost V 5 bases and J 1 base; bases outside gene matches: 5.

J is TRBJ2-1 and V is TRBV19; 10 bases line up with TRBD2. The germline CDR1 and CDR2 sequences are LNHDA and SQIVND (reference sequence). Germline trimming cut 3 bases from V and 2 bases from J; bases unmatched to any gene: 1. The CDR3 is 15 residues long. The CDR3 nucleotides are TGTGCCAGTAGTATGCTAGCGGGAGCCTACAATGAGCAGTTCTTC. Protein: CASSMLAGAYNEQFF.

This clonotype was found a few times. The chain links TRBV27 to TRBJ2-1; TRBD2 matches 8 bases. The V gene's germline CDR1 is MNHEY and CDR2 SMNVEV (reference sequence). This CDR3 has 19 amino acids. V lost 2 bases and J lost 1; bases outside the gene matches: 13. CDR3 in DNA: TGTGCCAGCAGTTTAACCGGGACTAGTCGATTTTCTTCCTACAATGAGCAGTTCTTC. Its protein is CASSLTGTSRFSSYNEQFF.

The sample holds a few counts of this clonotype. The CDR3 reads CASRAGQGGADTQYF. The CDR3 bases are TGTGCCAGCAGAGCGGGACAGGGAGGAGCAGATACGCAGTATTTT. J is TRBJ2-3 and V is TRBV4-2, with 9 bases identical to TRBD1. The junction had 8 bases not matched to a gene; V was cut back by 6 bases and J by 4 bases. Germline V gene sequence: CDR1 LGHNA, CDR2 YNFKEQ. The CDR3 loop spans 15 amino acids.

For this clonotype: Possible read error: a much larger clone is one base away. The J gene is TRBJ2-1, the V gene TRBV20-1; D is perhaps TRBD1 or TRBD2 (5 bases each). The CDR3 spans 15 residues. Per germline, CDR1 DFQATT and CDR2 SNEGSKA (reference sequence). CDR3 in DNA: TGCAGTGTTAGAGATCGGGACCCCTCCTACAATGAGCAGTTCTTC. This translates into CSVRDRDPSYNEQFF.

The chain carries TRBV7-2 and TRBJ1-5, with D perhaps TRBD1 (6 bases). Germline V gene sequence: CDR1 SGHTA, CDR2 FQGNSA. This CDR3 spans 15 amino acids. Deletions cut 8 bases from V and 6 bases from J, with 20 bases between. The CDR3 is CASATWGRGGQPQHF. In nucleotides, the CDR3 is TGTGCCAGCGCGACCTGGGGCAGGGGAGGTCAGCCCCAGCATTTT.

This clonotype was counted at least ten times. J is TRBJ2-7 and V is TRBV20-1; D possibly corresponds to TRBD2 (5 bases). CDR3 length: 15 residues. V lost 1 base to trimming and J lost 3 bases, with 16 bases between them. CDR1 is DFQATT, CDR2 SNEGSKA, per germline (reference sequence). The CDR3 region has the DNA TGCAGTGCTAGAGCCCCCCTAGCCCGGAACTACGAGCAGTACTTC. Protein sequence: CSARAPLARNYEQYF.

This clonotype was picked up many times. The chain uses TRBV6-1 and TRBJ1-5; unclear D gene. The CDR3 loop spans 16 amino acids. Germline CDR1 MNHNS, CDR2 SASEGT. Trimming cost V 2 bases and J 0 bases, with 11 bases left between them. The DNA for the CDR3 is TGTGCCAGCAGTGAATTCGGGGTCTATAGCAATCAGCCCCAGCATTTT. Its translation: CASSEFGVYSNQPQHF.